This TCR beta chain came from a study of molecular identifiers for immune sequencing clone quantification. Study-level background: Replicate RNA came from around 18,000 or 91,000 naive CD8 cells and was split five ways, and four parts were sequenced.

Making the bulk TCR libraries relied on previously described methods and listed TCR primers. TCRdb re-called the PCR reads with MiXCR, one entry per CDR3 protein. Of approximately 590,000 distinct CDR3 sequences in the sample, roughly 23% were seen once. V was pared by 3 bases and J by 0 bases, with 8 bases between. The CDR3 totals 14 residues. Sequencing libraries of naive CD8 cells derived from around 20,000 to 1,000,000 sorted cells with 10%, 30% or 50% RNA. Isolation of naive CD8 T cells was achieved by sorting on a CD8+CD4-CCR7+CD45RA+ phenotype. Material for sequencing was naive CD8+ T cells from blood, with Jurkat cell RNA spiked in. Stated subset: FACS-sorted CD8+CD4-CCR7+CD45RA+ naive T cells. J is TRBJ2-5 and V is TRBV12-3 or TRBV12-4; D remains ambiguous. This sequence originates from a human donor in good health. Some libraries in this study had Jurkat cell RNA spiked in. The CDR3 reads CASSFSEYQETQYF. CDR3 DNA: TGTGCCAGCAGTTTTTCGGAGTACCAAGAGACCCAGTACTTC.